The 30 T cell receptor beta chains in this list originate from one sample, sequenced in a study of T cells in women clearing cervical HPV infection. Using immunoSEQ multiplex PCR, the repertoire was profiled, and TCRdb retains in-frame clones only, with some absent. This table lists tens of thousands of clones. The sequenced material came from blood buffy coat. The receptors here all came from a woman aged 18 to 69 with a cervical HPV16 infection that either progressed to CIN3+ or cleared (not recorded which).

Comment on this clone: One end of the junction varies from germline; a read error may be responsible. With the read ending 3 residues before the CDR3 end, the germline J gene is used to fill in that end. Other DNA sequences within the sample encode an identical CDR3. The rearrangement joins TRBV6-1 to TRBJ1-1, with D possibly being TRBD1 (6 bases). CDR3 length: 14 residues. The germline gives CDR1 MNHNS, CDR2 SASEGT. The covered CDR3 bases are TGTGCTAGCAGTGACCCACCAGGGACATTTGAA. Protein sequence: CASSDPPGTFE. The full CDR3 protein reads CASSDPPGTFEAFF.

A note on this clone: The read is 3 residues too short to cover the CDR3 end, so that end is filled in from the germline J gene. The chain is built from TRBV29-1 and TRBJ2-7; D perhaps matches TRBD1 (8 bases). Germline CDR1 and CDR2: SQVTM and ANQGSEA. V lost 3 bases and J 2 bases, leaving 23 bases between the germline ends. The CDR3 extends over 17 amino acids. This chain's CDR3 is CSVDGQGNGRHPYEQYF. CDR3 DNA (partial): TGCAGCGTTGACGGACAGGGTAACGGGAGGCACCCCTACGAG.

Worth noting for this clone: From the germline J gene comes the end of the CDR3, since the read stops 3 residues before it. The chain recombines TRBV12-3 or TRBV12-4 with TRBJ1-5, with 9 bases identical to TRBD1. V lost 5 bases and J lost 5; bases outside the gene matches: 7. This CDR3 region has 15 residues. CDR3 DNA, as far as it was read: TGTGCCAGCAGTCAAGAGGGACAGGGTTATCAGCCC. It is translated as CASSQEGQGYQP. Given in full, the CDR3 is CASSQEGQGYQPQHF.

In the case of this clone: The read ends 3 residues before the CDR3 terminus; that terminus is restored from the germline J gene. This chain joins TRBV7-9 and TRBJ2-2, with D possibly TRBD2 on 5 matching bases. CDR1 and CDR2 from the germline V gene are SEHNR and FQNEAQ (reference sequence). The CDR3 sequence is 14 residues long. Trimming removed 3 bases at V and 6 bases at J, with 11 bases between. CDR3: CASSLSQRAGELFF. The covered CDR3 bases are TGTGCCAGCAGCTTGTCTCAGAGGGCCGGGGAG.

As regards this clone: With the read ending 3 residues before the CDR3 end, the germline J gene is used to fill in that end. V gene TRBV7-9 combines with J gene TRBJ1-2; no definite D call. The CDR3 extends over 13 amino acids. CDR1 and CDR2 from the germline V gene are SEHNR and FQNEAQ (reference sequence). The DNA read from the CDR3 is TGTGCCAGCAGCCCTGATAACACAGATACC. Protein sequence: CASSPDNTDT. In full, the CDR3 is CASSPDNTDTYTF. Full variable domain (missing parts from reference TRBV7-9 and TRBJ1-2): DTGVSQNPRHKITKRGQNVTFRCDPISEHNRLYWYRQTLGQGPEFLTYFQNEAQLEKSRLLSDRFSAERPKGSFSTLEIQRTEQGDSAMYLCASSPDNTDTYTFGSGTRLTVV.

Comments on this clone: The CDR3 is cut off 3 residues early in the read; its end comes from the germline J gene. This rearrangement joins TRBV2 to TRBJ2-3; D is unresolved. CDR1 SNHLY and CDR2 FYNNEI come from the germline V gene. The CDR3 covers 12 residues. V was clipped by 5 bases and J by 5 bases, with 8 bases between them. The sequenced CDR3 bases are TGTGCCAGCAGTTCCTCTTTAGATACG. Protein sequence: CASSSSLDT. The whole CDR3 sequence reads CASSSSLDTQYF. Together with reference TRBV2 and TRBJ2-3, the CDR3 gives the full variable domain: EPEVTQTPSHQVTQMGQEVILRCVPISNHLYFYWYRQILGQKVEFLVSFYNNEISEKSEIFDDQFSVERPDGSNFTLKIRSTKLEDSAMYFCASSSSLDTQYFGPGTRLTVL.

About this clone: The sequence runs out 3 residues before the end of the CDR3; the remainder is reconstructed from the germline J gene. The chain joins TRBV5-6 to TRBJ2-7; 7 bases match TRBD1. The V segment lost 4 bases and the J segment 2 bases; nucleotides outside the gene matches: 6. The CDR3 loop spans 14 amino acids. Germline values: CDR1 SGHDT, CDR2 YYEEEE. The CDR3 bases that were read are TGTGCCAGCAGCAATGGGCAGGGGGCCTACGAG. Translation: CASSNGQGAYE. The whole CDR3 region reads CASSNGQGAYEQYF.

To note about this clone: Sequencing ends 3 residues short of the CDR3 end; the germline J gene provides the rest. This sequence joins TRBV28 and TRBJ1-1; D gene uncertain. Germline V CDR1 and CDR2: MDHEN, SYDVKM. This CDR3 has 15 amino acids. V lost 5 bases and J lost 5, with 18 bases in between. The covered CDR3 bases are TGTGCCAGCAGTCCCCCTACGCTTCCAAGAACTGAA. Encoded protein: CASSPPTLPRTE. The entire CDR3 protein is CASSPPTLPRTEAFF.

For this clone: The read is 3 residues too short to cover the CDR3 end, so that end is filled in from the germline J gene. The chain uses TRBV11-1 and TRBJ2-4; a possible D gene is TRBD1 (5 bases). With 1 base removed from V and 8 bases from J, the gap between germline ends came to 9 bases. CDR3 length equals 13 residues. From germline, CDR1 is SGHAT and CDR2 FQDESV (reference sequence). CDR3 sequence reads: CASSLEGSDIQYF. The CDR3 DNA, read in part, is TGTGCCAGCAGCTTAGAGGGGTCGGACATT.

Notes on this clone: The CDR3 goes on 3 residues after the read ends, and that part is filled in from the germline J gene. This chain joins TRBV2 and TRBJ1-1, with D unresolved. V gave up 2 bases and J gave up 0 bases, with 7 bases separating them. The CDR3 spans 14 residues. Looked up from germline, CDR1 is SNHLY and CDR2 is FYNNEI. The CDR3: CASSESPMNTEAFF. The sequenced CDR3 bases are TGTGCCAGCAGTGAATCCCCCATGAACACTGAA.

Comment on this clone: The read falls 3 residues short of the CDR3 end, and the missing part is taken from the germline J gene. This chain joins TRBV2 and TRBJ1-2, with TRBD1 identical over 7 bases. This CDR3 region has 13 residues. Trimming at V came to 7 bases and at J to 4 bases, leaving 6 bases not matched to a gene. CDR1 and CDR2 (germline): SNHLY, FYNNEI. CDR3 sequence: CASTRGGPYGYTF. The part of the CDR3 DNA that was read is TGTGCCAGCACCCGAGGGGGCCCCTATGGC.

Concerning this clone: The read gets to within 3 residues of the CDR3 end, and the germline J gene fills in the rest. The V call is TRBV30, the J call TRBJ2-2, with 9 bases fitting TRBD2. V shed 4 bases, J shed 4 bases, and the junction held 7 bases outside the gene matches. CDR1 is GTSNPN, CDR2 SVGIG, per germline (reference sequence). The CDR3 loop spans 15 amino acids. CDR3 protein: CAWTRRLAVTGELFF. CDR3 bases read: TGTGCCTGGACTAGGAGACTAGCGGTCACCGGGGAG.

This clone is labeled medium-sized based on frequency. The read is 3 residues too short to cover the CDR3 end, so that end is filled in from the germline J gene. The V and J genes are TRBV18 and TRBJ2-5; possibly TRBD1 for D (5 bases). In germline, CDR1 is KGHSH, CDR2 LQKENI. The V end lost 3 bases, the J end lost 2 bases, and 16 bases lay between the germline ends. The CDR3 has 16 residues. The part of the CDR3 DNA that was read is TGTGCCAGCTCACCCCGGTCGGAAGGGGTACAAGAGACC. It specifies CASSPRSEGVQET. The full CDR3 protein reads CASSPRSEGVQETQYF.

Note on this clone: The CDR3 end lies 3 residues beyond the end of the read and is filled in from the germline J gene. In the same sample, other DNA sequences code for this CDR3. J is TRBJ2-1 and V is TRBV19, with TRBD1 as a possible D gene (6 bases). Per the germline V gene, CDR1 is LNHDA and CDR2 is SQIVND (reference sequence). Trimming left V 3 bases short and J 5 bases short, with 8 bases between. The CDR3 is 13 amino acids. The CDR3 DNA, read in part, is TGTGCCAGTAGTATGGGGGCAAACAATGAG. Translating gives CASSMGANNE. The entire CDR3 reads CASSMGANNEQFF. Complete variable domain (other parts from reference TRBV19 and TRBJ2-1): DGGITQSPKYLFRKEGQNVTLSCEQNLNHDAMYWYRQDPGQGLRLIYYSQIVNDFQKGDIAEGYSVSREKKESFPLTVTSAQKNPTAFYLCASSMGANNEQFFGPGTRLTVL.

A note on this clone: The sequenced fragment ends 3 residues before the CDR3 boundary, so the rest is inferred from the germline J gene. The chain has TRBV20-1 and TRBJ2-4, with 7 bases matching TRBD1. The CDR3 covers 11 residues. The trim removed 7 bases at V and 7 bases at J, leaving 4 bases unmatched. Looked up from germline, CDR1 is DFQATT and CDR2 is SNEGSKA (reference sequence). The part of the CDR3 DNA that was read is TGCAGTGGACAGGGTAATAACATT. Translated, it gives CSGQGNNI. The whole CDR3 sequence reads CSGQGNNIQYF.

Details on this clone: The missing CDR3 end, 3 residues past where the read stops, is filled in from the germline J gene. The chain uses TRBV12-3 or TRBV12-4 and TRBJ1-4; 12 bases align to TRBD1. The trim removed 7 bases at V and 7 bases at J, leaving 16 bases unmatched. This CDR3 spans 18 amino acids. This chain's CDR3 is CASKGTGGGLRESEKLFF. Partial CDR3 DNA: TGTGCCAGCAAGGGGACAGGGGGCGGATTGCGTGAGTCTGAAAAA.

Turning to this clone: The read falls 3 residues short of the CDR3 end, and the missing part is taken from the germline J gene. V is TRBV20-1 and J is TRBJ1-5; D is uncertain. Germline V gene data show CDR1 as DFQATT and CDR2 as SNEGSKA (reference sequence). Trimming removed 3 bases from V and 5 bases from J, with 14 bases in between. The CDR3 loop spans 14 amino acids. The CDR3 DNA, read in part, is TGCAGTGCTAGTGCCTCGCCAGGAGATCAGCCC. Residues: CSASASPGDQP. The full-length CDR3 reads as CSASASPGDQPQHF.

Concerning this clone: The read gets to within 3 residues of the CDR3 end, and the germline J gene fills in the rest. The rearrangement links TRBV19 to TRBJ2-1; 7 bases are shared with TRBD2. V shed 2 bases, J shed 4 bases, and the junction held 5 bases outside the gene matches. The CDR3 covers 15 residues. Germline loops: CDR1 LNHDA, CDR2 SQIVND (reference sequence). The covered CDR3 bases are TGTGCCAGTAGTATAAAGGGAGGGGCATACAATGAG. Its translation: CASSIKGGAYNE. The full CDR3 sequence reads CASSIKGGAYNEQFF.

The CDR3 bases that were read are TGTGCCAGTAGTTGGACAGGGAGAATTAGCACAGATACG. This codes for CASSWTGRISTDT. The CDR3 in its entirety is CASSWTGRISTDTQYF. The genes are TRBV19 and TRBJ2-3; 8 bases map to TRBD1. The read finishes 3 residues shy of the CDR3 end, and the germline J gene is used to complete it. After removal of 5 bases from V and 0 bases from J, the junction contained 7 bases not matched to a gene. Germline CDR1 and CDR2: LNHDA and SQIVND (reference sequence). CDR3 length: 16 residues.

To note about this clone: The read terminates 3 residues ahead of where the CDR3 ends, so the germline J gene completes it. The chain uses TRBV30 and TRBJ1-1, with TRBD1 matching over 7 bases. This CDR3 is 13 amino acids long. Germline V gene lookup returns CDR1 GTSNPN and CDR2 SVGIG (reference sequence). V was clipped by 8 bases and J by 6 bases; unmatched bases: 12. The CDR3 DNA, read in part, is TGTGCCCTCGGGACGACAGGGAAGTCTGAA. This codes for CALGTTGKSE. The whole CDR3 protein is CALGTTGKSEAFF.

A remark on this clone: The CDR3 end lies 3 residues beyond the end of the read and is filled in from the germline J gene. The chain has TRBV9 and TRBJ1-1; D unclear. Germline lookup yields CDR1 SGDLS and CDR2 YYNGEE. The CDR3 contains 13 residues. V was pared by 4 bases and J by 3 bases, with 10 bases between. CDR3 bases read: TGTGCCAGCAGCAGGAAGAGGGACACTGAA. It yields the protein CASSRKRDTE. The complete CDR3 protein is CASSRKRDTEAFF.

A note on this clone: The CDR3 extends 3 residues past the end of the read, so its final part is completed from the germline J gene. The genes are TRBV2 and TRBJ2-7; 9 nucleotides agree with TRBD1. The V gene's germline CDR1 is SNHLY and CDR2 FYNNEI. The CDR3 contains 12 residues. V shed 6 bases, J shed 6 bases, and the junction held 3 bases outside the gene matches. The covered CDR3 bases are TGTGCCAGCAGAGCGGACAGGGGCGAG. Its translation: CASRADRGE. The complete CDR3 sequence is CASRADRGEQYF.

Notes on this clone: The sequence runs out 3 residues before the end of the CDR3; the remainder is reconstructed from the germline J gene. V and J are TRBV11-2 and TRBJ1-2; 7 positions match TRBD1. Looked up from germline, CDR1 is SGHAT and CDR2 is FQNNGV. The CDR3 is 13 amino acids. The sequenced part of the CDR3 DNA is TGTGCCAGCAGCCCGGACAGGTTAAACAGC. Translated, it gives CASSPDRLNS. The whole CDR3 sequence reads CASSPDRLNSYTF.

A word on this clone: Sequencing ends 3 residues short of the CDR3 end; the germline J gene provides the rest. The chain couples TRBV7-3 to TRBJ2-5; D is possibly TRBD2 (6 bases). CDR3 length: 15 amino acids. V was trimmed by 5 bases and J by 5 bases, leaving 18 bases between them. The germline V gene encodes CDR1 SGHTA and CDR2 FQGTGA. The sequenced CDR3 bases are TGTGCCAGCAGCCCCGGACGCCTCCTAGCGGAGACC. Its protein product is CASSPGRLLAET. The entire CDR3 reads CASSPGRLLAETQYF.

About this clone itself: The read ends 3 residues early relative to the CDR3; the germline J gene fills the gap. The rearrangement joins TRBV5-6 to TRBJ2-2; a possible D gene is TRBD1 (5 bases). The germline CDR1 and CDR2 sequences are SGHDT and YYEEEE. Trimming cost V 2 bases and J 0 bases, with 8 bases left between them. The CDR3 is 15 amino acids. CDR3 loop: CASSLGAPNTGELFF. The DNA read from the CDR3 is TGTGCCAGCAGCTTAGGGGCCCCGAACACCGGGGAG.

About this clone itself: Read sequence stops 3 residues before the CDR3 end, and the germline J gene provides the missing end. The identical CDR3 is also encoded by other nucleotide sequences in the sample. The V gene is TRBV7-9, the J gene TRBJ1-1; D remains unclear. The CDR3 is 14 residues long. From germline, CDR1 is SEHNR and CDR2 FQNEAQ (reference sequence). The CDR3 spells CASSPSGSQETAFF. The sequenced CDR3 bases are TGTGCCAGCAGCCCGAGCGGGAGCCAAGAGACA.

This clone counts as medium-sized by frequency. The missing CDR3 end, 3 residues past where the read stops, is filled in from the germline J gene. The J gene is TRBJ2-3, the V gene TRBV20-1; no clear D gene. V was clipped by 5 bases and J by 0 bases, with 18 bases between them. The CDR3 runs to 16 residues. The germline gives CDR1 DFQATT, CDR2 SNEGSKA (reference sequence). The CDR3 sequence is CSAPPYRASSTDTQYF. The CDR3 DNA, read in part, is TGCAGTGCTCCACCATATAGGGCTTCTAGCACAGATACG.

CDR3 DNA, as far as it was read: TGTGCCAGCAGTTACGTGGACAGGGACAATTCACCA. It is translated as CASSYVDRDNSP. The CDR3, in full, reads CASSYVDRDNSPLFF. This rearrangement joins TRBV6-2 or TRBV6-3 to TRBJ1-4, with 8 bases fitting TRBD1. The CDR3 is cut off 3 residues early in the read; its end comes from the germline J gene. The CDR3 loop spans 15 amino acids. Germline assignment: CDR1 MNHEY and CDR2 SVGEGT.

A word on this clone: The CDR3 extends 3 residues past the end of the read, so its final part is completed from the germline J gene. The chain combines TRBV18 with TRBJ1-5; 7 bases are shared with TRBD1. The CDR3 runs to 15 residues. Germline CDR1 and CDR2: KGHSH and LQKENI. V lost 4 bases to trimming and J lost 6 bases; unmatched junction nucleotides: 9. Partial CDR3 DNA: TGTGCCAGCTCACTTTTAGCAAACAGGGGTCAGCCC. Residues: CASSLLANRGQP. The complete CDR3 protein is CASSLLANRGQPQHF.

To note about this clone: The CDR3 extends 3 residues past the end of the read, so its final part is completed from the germline J gene. The chain links TRBV19 to TRBJ2-5; D may be TRBD2 (7 bases). The CDR3 spans 14 residues. V lost 4 bases, J lost 4 bases, and 13 bases lay in between. Germline CDR1 LNHDA, CDR2 SQIVND (reference sequence). The part of the CDR3 DNA that was read is TGTGCCAGTAGTAAGGGGGGGTTCGGAGAGACC. This gives the protein CASSKGGFGET. The full-length CDR3 reads as CASSKGGFGETQYF.